A single sample is the source of the 18 T cell receptor beta chains below, sequenced in a study of T-cell memory formation after mild COVID-19. In TCRdb, the 5' RACE reads were re-called with MiXCR into one record per CDR3 protein. The repertoire holds 240,000 or so distinct CDR3 sequences, with more than 8% as singletons. Sequences were obtained from PBMCs or a T cell subset sorted from them (not recorded which). Receptor source: a young man who had mild COVID-19 (a few samples of this study predate the infection). Cell type and time point are not known.

This rearrangement joins TRBV5-1 to TRBJ1-5; TRBD1 agrees at 7 bases. Germline-derived CDR1 and CDR2 are SGHRS and YFSETQ. The CDR3 loop spans 14 amino acids. Trimming cost V 4 bases and J 3 bases; bases outside gene matches: 4. Here the CDR3 DNA reads TGCGCCAGCAGCACAGGGGATCACAATCAGCCCCAGCATTTT. Translated, it gives CASSTGDHNQPQHF.

There are a few counts of this clonotype. The J gene is TRBJ2-2, the V gene TRBV6-1, with unresolved D. Looked up from germline, CDR1 is MNHNS and CDR2 is SASEGT. V lost 6 bases and J lost 1, with 12 bases in between. The CDR3 runs 15 residues. CDR3 region: CASRVSDGNTGELFF. DNA for the CDR3: TGTGCCAGCAGAGTTTCCGACGGGAACACCGGGGAGCTGTTTTTT.

The V and J genes are TRBV4-2 and TRBJ1-2; tentative D call: TRBD1 (6 bases). The ends were cut back, 1 base at V and 0 bases at J, with 15 bases in the middle. The CDR3 totals 17 residues. Germline V gene lookup returns CDR1 LGHNA and CDR2 YNFKEQ. CDR3 bases: TGTGCCAGCAGCCAAGCCTCGACCCCAGGGGCTAACTATGGCTACACCTTC. Translated, it gives CASSQASTPGANYGYTF.

This clonotype was counted once. The rearrangement uses TRBV3-1 and TRBJ2-3, with D perhaps TRBD1 (6 bases). The CDR3 runs 13 residues. The V end was cut by 7 bases, the J end by 3 bases, with 11 bases between. The germline V gene encodes CDR1 LGHDT and CDR2 YNNKEL (reference sequence). Here the CDR3 reads CASNLRGTDTQYF. Here the CDR3 DNA reads TGTGCCAGCAATTTGAGGGGGACAGATACGCAGTATTTT.

V is TRBV7-6 and J is TRBJ2-3; no clear D. The CDR3 length is 14 residues. CDR1 is SGHVS and CDR2 is FNYEAQ in the germline V gene. Trimming pared 5 bases from V and 2 bases from J, leaving 11 bases between. This CDR3 reads CASSQPKVTDTQYF. As DNA, the CDR3 is TGTGCCAGCAGCCAACCGAAGGTCACAGATACGCAGTATTTT.

The DNA for the CDR3 is TGCGCCAGCAGCGCCAGGGTGGCCTACTACAATGAGCAGTTCTTC. Translated, it gives CASSARVAYYNEQFF. The V call is TRBV4-1, the J call TRBJ2-1; maybe TRBD1 (5 bases). The CDR3 runs 15 residues. Trimming cost V 5 bases and J 3 bases, with 14 bases left between them. Germline V lookup: CDR1 MGHRA, CDR2 YSYEKL.

The chain is built from TRBV28 and TRBJ2-7; 7 nucleotides align to TRBD2. The V gene's germline CDR1 is MDHEN and CDR2 SYDVKM. The CDR3 is 15 amino acids. The V segment lost 6 bases and the J segment 2 bases; nucleotides outside the gene matches: 10. CDR3 region: CASSPGGAGPYEQYV. Here the CDR3 DNA reads TGTGCCAGCAGCCCCGGGGGAGCGGGGCCCTACGAGCAGTACGTC.

This chain joins TRBV20-1 and TRBJ2-3; the D call may be TRBD1 or TRBD2 (6 bases each). Trimming removed 7 bases from V and 5 bases from J, with 13 bases in between. CDR3 length: 12 residues. Germline assignment: CDR1 DFQATT and CDR2 SNEGSKA (reference sequence). CDR3 residues: CSGGGSEDTQYF. CDR3 in DNA: TGCAGTGGAGGGGGGTCTGAAGATACGCAGTATTTT.

V gene TRBV12-3 or TRBV12-4 combines with J gene TRBJ1-2, with 7 bases that match TRBD1. V dropped 6 bases and J dropped 6; count of bases not matched to a gene: 10. This CDR3 spans 14 amino acids. CDR3 region: CASSPRWQGDGYTF. The CDR3 DNA reads TGTGCCAGCAGCCCCCGGTGGCAGGGGGATGGCTACACCTTC.

This clonotype was seen a handful of times. This rearrangement joins TRBV7-6 to TRBJ1-5, with D maybe TRBD1 (6 bases). Germline V gives CDR1 SGHVS, CDR2 FNYEAQ. Deletions cut 2 bases from V and 3 bases from J, with 11 bases between. The CDR3 covers 15 residues. This CDR3 reads CASSLQSGVNQPQHF. The CDR3 bases are TGTGCCAGCAGCTTACAATCAGGGGTCAATCAGCCCCAGCATTTT.

The chain recombines TRBV6-5 with TRBJ1-2; 7 nucleotides align to TRBD1. Germline V lookup: CDR1 MNHEY, CDR2 SVGAGI. After removal of 6 bases from V and 4 bases from J, the junction contained 11 bases not matched to a gene. CDR3 length: 15 residues. DNA for the CDR3: TGTGCCAGCAGGAAGATAGGGGGCGCGAGCTATGGCTACACCTTC. Amino acids: CASRKIGGASYGYTF.

The rearrangement links TRBV4-3 to TRBJ2-3, with a tentative D call TRBD2 (6 bases). Trimming left V 1 base short and J 1 base short, with 12 bases between. CDR3 size: 16 residues. Germline V lookup: CDR1 LGHNA, CDR2 YSLEER. The CDR3 nucleotides are TGCGCCAGCAGCCAAGTATTCGGCGGGGGCACAGATACGCAGTATTTT. It is translated as CASSQVFGGGTDTQYF.

This clonotype was seen a few times. The chain has TRBV24-1 and TRBJ2-3; maybe TRBD2 (5 bases). The germline V and J ends were trimmed by 3 bases and 0 bases, with 6 bases remaining between them. The CDR3 spans 14 residues. The germline V gene encodes CDR1 KGHDR and CDR2 SFDVKD. DNA of the CDR3: TGTGCCACCAGTGATCGGGGAAGCACAGATACGCAGTATTTT. Translated: CATSDRGSTDTQYF.

The sample holds many counts of this clonotype. The chain carries TRBV5-1 and TRBJ2-5, with D perhaps matching TRBD1 (6 bases). V lost 4 bases and J 2 bases, leaving 12 bases between the germline ends. Germline CDR1 is SGHRS and CDR2 is YFSETQ. The CDR3 totals 14 residues. CDR3 amino acids: CASSPGQPQETQYF. The CDR3 DNA sequence: TGCGCCAGCAGCCCGGGACAACCTCAAGAGACCCAGTACTTC.

V and J are TRBV6-5 and TRBJ1-1; no clear D. Looked up from germline, CDR1 is MNHEY and CDR2 is SVGAGI. Between the trimmed V and J ends, which lost 0 bases and 1 base, there was a span of 9 bases. This CDR3 is built from 15 residues. The CDR3 spells CASSYSIYRNTEAFF. The CDR3 bases are TGTGCCAGCAGTTACTCGATTTACAGGAACACTGAAGCTTTCTTT.

This clonotype was recorded a few times. V gene TRBV20-1 combines with J gene TRBJ2-2, with D possibly matching TRBD2 (5 bases). The V and J ends lost 4 bases and 9 bases respectively, with 12 bases between them. The CDR3 is 12 residues long. Germline V gene lookup returns CDR1 DFQATT and CDR2 SNEGSKA (reference sequence). The CDR3 nucleotides are TGCAGTGCTAAGGGATCCGGGAGGGAGCTGTTTTTT. Translated: CSAKGSGRELFF.

This clonotype was picked up a small number of times. The gene calls are TRBV5-8 and TRBJ2-2; 8 nucleotides align to TRBD1. Germline V gene data show CDR1 as SGHTS and CDR2 as YDEGEE. The V segment lost 4 bases and the J segment 2 bases; nucleotides outside the gene matches: 7. The CDR3 is 16 amino acids. The CDR3, as DNA: TGTGCCAGCAGCCCGACCGGACAGGGTAACACCGGGGAGCTGTTTTTT. Its protein is CASSPTGQGNTGELFF.

The chain joins TRBV3-1 to TRBJ2-5; possible D gene TRBD1, 6 bases. Germline lookup yields CDR1 LGHDT and CDR2 YNNKEL (reference sequence). V was pared by 5 bases and J by 1 base, with 17 bases between. The CDR3 is made up of 16 amino acids. The CDR3 reads CASSARGHSPQETQYF. As DNA, the CDR3 is TGTGCCAGCAGCGCCCGGGGACACTCTCCCCAAGAGACCCAGTACTTC.